This is a list of T cell receptor beta chains from one sample in a study of tumor T cells in aggressive B-cell lymphoma. Repertoires were generated with immunoSEQ multiplex PCR, while TCRdb's copy carries only in-frame clones and drops some. The sample contains around 490 clones, 70% to 90% of which appear only once. Sample: tumor tissue. Source of these receptors: an adult with diffuse large B cell lymphoma. Both conserved end residues are part of each CDR3. D genes are given only for firm matches. The listing skips clone size in some rows; elsewhere it reads once, few, many or a size class.

>TRBJ2-7|TRBV5-4|NA|TRBD2
TGTGCCAGCAGCTTGGGCCTAGCGGGAATTTACGAGCAGTACTTC
CASSLGLAGIYEQYF
>TRBJ2-2|TRBV6-1|NA|NA
TGTGCCAGCAGTGAAGCAGATGGCTGGGAGCTGTTTTTT
CASSEADGWELFF
>TRBJ2-7|TRBV2|NA|NA
TGTGCCAGCCGGAGCGTCTCCTACGAGCAGTACTTC
CASRSVSYEQYF
>TRBJ2-7|TRBV5-6|NA|TRBD2
TGTGCCAGCATCCTACCGGGAGGGGTTCTAATCGAGCAGTACTTC
CASILPGGVLIEQYF
>TRBJ2-1|TRBV18|NA|TRBD1
TGTGCCAGCTCTCAAGATAGGGGGCCCTACAATGAGCAGTTCTTC
CASSQDRGPYNEQFF
>TRBJ2-1|TRBV7-2|NA|TRBD2
TGTGCCAGCAGACCAGAAATAGCGGGTGCTTTTGGGCAGTTCTTC
CASRPEIAGAFGQFF
>TRBJ1-1|TRBV4-3|once|NA
TGCGCCAGCAGCCAAGTGGTGGGGAGGGAAGCTTTCTTT
CASSQVVGREAFF
>TRBJ2-1|TRBV9|few|NA
TGTGCCAGCAGCGTAACTACCCACAATGAGCAGTTCTTC
CASSVTTHNEQFF
>TRBJ2-7|TRBV19|NA|NA
TGTGCCAGTAGTATAGGGCAGGGCGGCTCCTACGAGCAGTACTTC
CASSIGQGGSYEQYF
>TRBJ2-7|TRBV10-3|NA|TRBD1
TGTGCCATCAGTGACGACGACAGGGGCTCCTACGAGCAATACTTC
CAISDDDRGSYEQYF
>TRBJ1-1|TRBV7-6|NA|TRBD1
TGTGCCAGCAGCTTACGCCGACAGGGGGTCGGCCTGAACACTGAAGCTTTCTTT
CASSLRRQGVGLNTEAFF
>TRBJ1-2|TRBV4-3|NA|TRBD1
TGCGCCAGCAGCCAAGATCGGGGGCCAGGGGGCGAAGGCTACACCTTC
CASSQDRGPGGEGYTF
>TRBJ2-7|TRBV6-5|few|NA
TGTGTCAGCAGTTGGGGGGGCAAGTACGAGCAGTACTTC
CVSSWGGKYEQYF
>TRBJ1-5|TRBV19|NA|TRBD1
TGTGCCAGTAGGGGACAGGGCGAGGGCAATCAGCCCCAGCATTTT
CASRGQGEGNQPQHF
>TRBJ2-7|TRBV7-2|NA|TRBD1
TGTGCCAGCAGCTTAGTGCCCCCACAACAGGGGGGCGAGCAGTACTTC
CASSLVPPQQGGEQYF
>TRBJ2-2|TRBV18|NA|TRBD1
TGTGCCAGCTCACTTTCCGGGACAGGGGCCGGGGAGCTGTTTTTT
CASSLSGTGAGELFF
>TRBJ2-3|TRBV27|NA|TRBD2
TGTGCCAGCAGTTTAGGAGCGGGAGGGCCCCCAGATACGCAGTATTTT
CASSLGAGGPPDTQYF
>TRBJ1-5|TRBV6-5|once|NA
TGTGCCAGCAGTTACTCGACAGGCAATCAGCCCCAGCATTTT
CASSYSTGNQPQHF
>TRBJ2-7|TRBV28|few|NA
TGTGCCAGCAGTTCAGACAGATACGAGCAGTACTTC
CASSSDRYEQYF
>TRBJ2-2|TRBV7-2|NA|NA
TGTGCCAGCACCCGCGGCAGGGGCACCGGGGAGCTGTTTTTT
CASTRGRGTGELFF
>TRBJ2-3|TRBV30|once|NA
TGTGCCTGGAGTGTACGTAGCGGACGCACAGATACGCAGTATTTT
CAWSVRSGRTDTQYF
>TRBJ1-5|TRBV19|NA|NA
TGTGCCAGTAGTTCCGGGGGGAAAGAAAGCAATCAGCCCCAGCATTTT
CASSSGGKESNQPQHF
>TRBJ1-5|TRBV19|NA|NA
TGTGCCAGTAGTATGGGCCCGGCGGGGAATCAGCCCCAGCATTTT
CASSMGPAGNQPQHF
>TRBJ2-5|TRBV2|NA|TRBD1
TGTGCCAGCAGGGGACAGGGAGGAATGGAGACCCAGTACTTC
CASRGQGGMETQYF
>TRBJ2-6|TRBV21-1|few|NA
TGTGCCAGCAGGTCTGAATTAGCTACACAAAGTCGGGCCAACGTCCTGACTTTC
CASRSELATQSRANVLTF
>TRBJ2-7|TRBV6-5|few|TRBD2
TGTGCCAGCAGAAAGCGGGAGGGCTACGAGCAGTACTTC
CASRKREGYEQYF
>TRBJ2-1|TRBV28|NA|TRBD2
TGTGCCAGCAGTTGGGGGACTAGCGGGGAGCAGTTCTTC
CASSWGTSGEQFF
>TRBJ2-1|TRBV20-1|once|NA
TGCAGTGCTAGATCAAATGAGCAGTTCTTC
CSARSNEQFF
>TRBJ2-1|TRBV5-1|NA|NA
TGCGCCAGCTCTGCGGGGTACAATGAGCAGTTCTTC
CASSAGYNEQFF
>TRBJ2-7|TRBV7-2|NA|NA
TGTGCCAGCAGCTTAAAGCCGGGTCTGAGGGAGCAGTACTTC
CASSLKPGLREQYF
>TRBJ1-1|TRBV28|NA|NA
TGTGCCAGCGAACAGGCTATGAACACTGAAGCTTTCTTT
CASEQAMNTEAFF
>TRBJ2-1|TRBV10-3|once|NA
TGTGCCATCCATCGGGGGAGTGGAGGTGAGCAGTTCTTC
CAIHRGSGGEQFF
>TRBJ2-1|TRBV7-6|NA|TRBD1
TGTGCCAGCAGCTTAGGGGGACAGGGGTTCGATGAGCAGTTCTTC
CASSLGGQGFDEQFF
>TRBJ2-7|TRBV28|NA|TRBD2
TGTGCCAGCAGTTTAGGCGGGAGCCCCAACGAGCAGTACTTC
CASSLGGSPNEQYF
>TRBJ2-5|TRBV21-1|NA|NA
TGTGCCAGCAGCAAAAAGGGGGGGGCAGGGAGATCGGAGACCCAGTACTTC
CASSKKGGAGRSETQYF
>TRBJ2-2|TRBV4-3|NA|TRBD2
TGCGCCAGCAGCCAAGATTCAGCGGGAGGATACACCGGGGAGCTGTTTTTT
CASSQDSAGGYTGELFF
>TRBJ2-1|TRBV9|NA|TRBD2
TGTGCCAGCAGCGTAGAGGGACTAGCGGGAGCGGTTCCCCACAATGAGCAGTTCTTC
CASSVEGLAGAVPHNEQFF
>TRBJ2-1|TRBV7-9|NA|NA
TGTGCCAGCAGCTTAGTGGGGCTAGGGGAGCAGTTCTTC
CASSLVGLGEQFF
>TRBJ2-1|TRBV4-1|NA|TRBD2
TGCGCCAGCAGCCCCCACGCTAGCGGGGCATACAATGAGCAGTTCTTC
CASSPHASGAYNEQFF
>TRBJ1-5|TRBV19|few|NA
TGTGCCAGTAGTATAGTCGTGAAGGGGAATCAGCCCCAGCATTTT
CASSIVVKGNQPQHF
>TRBJ1-1|TRBV15|NA|NA
TGTGCCACCAGCTGGTCAGTCAACACTGAAGCTTTCTTT
CATSWSVNTEAFF
>TRBJ2-3|TRBV7-3|NA|NA
TGTGCCAGCAGCCCTCACGGCGGGTCCTCTAGCACAGATACGCAGTATTTT
CASSPHGGSSSTDTQYF
>TRBJ2-5|TRBV18|NA|NA
TGTGCCAGCTCACCGTCTAACAGGGTAGAGACCCAGTACTTC
CASSPSNRVETQYF
>TRBJ2-1|TRBV2|once|NA
TGTGCCAGCAACGTCCGGACCCCGTCGGGGTATGAGCAGTTCTTC
CASNVRTPSGYEQFF
>TRBJ2-3|TRBV9|NA|NA
TGTGCCAGCAGCCCAGAGGCGGGATTGGGCGCAGATACGCAGTATTTT
CASSPEAGLGADTQYF
>TRBJ2-7|TRBV6-6|once|TRBD2
TGTGCCAGCAGTTACTCTGCGGGAGGGAGAAAGGCCGAGCAGTACTTC
CASSYSAGGRKAEQYF
>TRBJ2-1|TRBV4-2|NA|TRBD1
TGTGCCAGCAGCCGGGACAGGGGGTCCAATGAGCAGTTCTTC
CASSRDRGSNEQFF
>TRBJ2-7|TRBV5-1|NA|TRBD2
TGCGCCAGCAGCCGTAGCGGGAGGGCCTACGAGCAGTACTTC
CASSRSGRAYEQYF
>TRBJ2-1|TRBV2|once|NA
TGTGCCAGCACCTCTGGAGGCGCAGGAGGTAATGAGCAGTTCTTC
CASTSGGAGGNEQFF
>TRBJ2-1|TRBV9|once|TRBD1
TGTGCCAGCAGCGTCAGGGGGCGCCCCTACAATGAGCAGTTCTTC
CASSVRGRPYNEQFF
>TRBJ1-5|TRBV19|NA|NA
TGTGCCAGTAGTATGAATCAAGCGCCGAATCAGCCCCAGCATTTT
CASSMNQAPNQPQHF
>TRBJ2-5|TRBV27|NA|TRBD1
TGTGCCAGCAGTTTCAACAGGGGAGAGACCCAGTACTTC
CASSFNRGETQYF
>TRBJ1-2|TRBV15|NA|NA
TGTGCCACCAGTGGCCAGGGGAATGGCTACACCTTC
CATSGQGNGYTF
>TRBJ2-5|TRBV19|NA|NA
TGTGCCAGTAGTATTAAAGAGACCCAGTACTTC
CASSIKETQYF
>TRBJ2-1|TRBV27|NA|TRBD2
TGTGCCAGCAGTTTATCTTTACTAGCGGCCTACAATGAGCAGTTCTTC
CASSLSLLAAYNEQFF
>TRBJ2-5|TRBV7-2|NA|NA
TGTGCCAGCAGCTTAGTAATCGGGATGCAAGAGACCCAGTACTTC
CASSLVIGMQETQYF
>TRBJ2-7|TRBV7-6|NA|TRBD1
TGTGCCAGCAGTCCCGGGACAGTCTTGAGCTCCTACGAGCAGTACTTC
CASSPGTVLSSYEQYF